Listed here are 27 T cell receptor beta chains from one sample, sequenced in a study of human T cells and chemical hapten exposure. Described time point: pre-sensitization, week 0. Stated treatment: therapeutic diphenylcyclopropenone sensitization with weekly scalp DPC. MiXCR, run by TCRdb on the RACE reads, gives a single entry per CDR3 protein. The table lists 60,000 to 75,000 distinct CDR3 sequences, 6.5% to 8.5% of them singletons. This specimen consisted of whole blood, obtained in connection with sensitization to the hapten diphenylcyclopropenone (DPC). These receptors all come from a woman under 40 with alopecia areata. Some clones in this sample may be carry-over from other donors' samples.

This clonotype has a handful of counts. Here the CDR3 DNA reads TGTGCCAGTAGTATTCCCTTTCTGGGACGGACTAACTATGGCTACACCTTC. Protein sequence: CASSIPFLGRTNYGYTF. The rearrangement joins TRBV19 to TRBJ1-2; D may be TRBD1 (5 bases). Germline CDR1 and CDR2: LNHDA and SQIVND (reference sequence). This CDR3 spans 17 amino acids. V lost 3 bases to trimming and J lost 0 bases, with 17 bases between them.

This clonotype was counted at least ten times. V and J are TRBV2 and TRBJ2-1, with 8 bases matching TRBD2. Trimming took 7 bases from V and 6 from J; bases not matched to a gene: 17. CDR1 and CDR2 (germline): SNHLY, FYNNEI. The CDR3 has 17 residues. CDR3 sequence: CASKFTGASRGGNEQFF. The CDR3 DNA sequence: TGTGCCAGCAAGTTTACGGGGGCCTCACGGGGGGGCAATGAGCAGTTCTTC.

The CDR3 loop reads CASYKGSTGNTIYF. The CDR3 DNA sequence: TGTGCCAGCTATAAAGGAAGCACTGGAAACACCATATATTTT. V usage is TRBV2 and J usage is TRBJ1-3; D is unresolved. V gave up 8 bases and J gave up 2 bases, with 13 bases separating them. This CDR3 comprises 14 residues. Germline V gives CDR1 SNHLY, CDR2 FYNNEI.

The CDR3 nucleotides are TGCAGCGTAGCCGGGACGTTGAACACTGAAGCTTTCTTT. This encodes CSVAGTLNTEAFF. This chain joins TRBV29-1 and TRBJ1-1, with D perhaps matching TRBD1 (5 bases). Germline CDR1 is SQVTM and CDR2 is ANQGSEA. V lost 6 bases, J lost 0 bases, and 11 bases lay in between. The CDR3 runs 13 residues.

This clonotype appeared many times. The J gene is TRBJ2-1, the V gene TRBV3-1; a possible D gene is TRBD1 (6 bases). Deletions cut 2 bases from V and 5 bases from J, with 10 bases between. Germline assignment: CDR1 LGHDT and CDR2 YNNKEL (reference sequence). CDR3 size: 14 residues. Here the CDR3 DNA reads TGTGCCAGCAGCCAAAGGCCAGGGGACAATGAGCAGTTCTTC. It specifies CASSQRPGDNEQFF.

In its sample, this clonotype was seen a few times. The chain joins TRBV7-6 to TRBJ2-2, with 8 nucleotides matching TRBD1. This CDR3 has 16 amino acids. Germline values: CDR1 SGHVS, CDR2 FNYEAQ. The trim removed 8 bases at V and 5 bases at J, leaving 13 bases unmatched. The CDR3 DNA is TGTGCCAGCCGCCAATCAATCGGACAGGGTACCGGGGAGCTGTTTTTT. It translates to CASRQSIGQGTGELFF. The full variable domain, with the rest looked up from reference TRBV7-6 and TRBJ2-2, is GAGVSQSPRYKVTKRGQDVALRCDPISGHVSLYWYRQALGQGPEFLTYFNYEAQQDKSGLPNDRFSAERPEGSISTLTIQRTEQRDSAMYRCASRQSIGQGTGELFFGEGSRLTVL.

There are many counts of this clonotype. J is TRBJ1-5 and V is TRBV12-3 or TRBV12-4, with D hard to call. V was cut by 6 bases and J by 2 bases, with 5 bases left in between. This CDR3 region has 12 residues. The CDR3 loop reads CASSPGNQPQHF. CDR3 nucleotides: TGTGCCAGCAGCCCGGGCAATCAGCCCCAGCATTTT.

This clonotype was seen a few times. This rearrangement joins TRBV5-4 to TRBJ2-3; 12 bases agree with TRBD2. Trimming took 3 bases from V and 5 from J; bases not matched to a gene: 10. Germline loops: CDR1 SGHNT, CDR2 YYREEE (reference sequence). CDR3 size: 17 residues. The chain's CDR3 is CASSSPTSGGVGDTQYF. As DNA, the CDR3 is TGTGCCAGCAGCTCCCCGACTAGCGGGGGCGTGGGAGATACGCAGTATTTT.

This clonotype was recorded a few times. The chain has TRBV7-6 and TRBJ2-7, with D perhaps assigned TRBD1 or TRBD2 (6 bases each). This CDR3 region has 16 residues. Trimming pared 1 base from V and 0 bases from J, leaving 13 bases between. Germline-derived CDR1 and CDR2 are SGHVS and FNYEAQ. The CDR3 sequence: CASSLGGGLDSYEQYF. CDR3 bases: TGTGCCAGCAGCTTAGGAGGGGGACTCGACTCCTACGAGCAGTACTTC.

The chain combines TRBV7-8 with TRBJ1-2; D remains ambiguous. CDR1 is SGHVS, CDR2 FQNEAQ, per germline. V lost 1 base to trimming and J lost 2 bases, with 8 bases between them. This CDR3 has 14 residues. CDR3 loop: CASSLGRKNYGYTF. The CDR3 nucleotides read TGTGCCAGCAGCTTAGGTCGGAAAAACTATGGCTACACCTTC.

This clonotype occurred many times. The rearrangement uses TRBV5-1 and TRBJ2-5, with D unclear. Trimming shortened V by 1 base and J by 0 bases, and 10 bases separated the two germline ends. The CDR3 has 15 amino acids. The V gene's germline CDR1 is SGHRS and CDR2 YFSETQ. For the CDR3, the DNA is TGCGCCAGCAGCTTGCACCCGTCGTACCAAGAGACCCAGTACTTC. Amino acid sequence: CASSLHPSYQETQYF.

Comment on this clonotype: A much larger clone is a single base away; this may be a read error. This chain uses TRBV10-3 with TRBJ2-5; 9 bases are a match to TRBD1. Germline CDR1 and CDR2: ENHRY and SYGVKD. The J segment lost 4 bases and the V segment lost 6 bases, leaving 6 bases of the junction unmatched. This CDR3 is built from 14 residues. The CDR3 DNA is TGTGCCATCAGGCGGGACAGGGAGGTAGAGACCCAGTACTTC. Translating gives CAIRRDREVETQYF.

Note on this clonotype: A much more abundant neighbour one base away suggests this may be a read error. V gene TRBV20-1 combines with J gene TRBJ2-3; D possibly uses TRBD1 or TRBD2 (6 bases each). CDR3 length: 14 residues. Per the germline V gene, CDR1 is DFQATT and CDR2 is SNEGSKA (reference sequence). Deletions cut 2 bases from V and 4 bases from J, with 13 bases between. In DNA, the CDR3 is TGCAGTGCTAGAAGGGGGGTCGGGGCAGATACGCAGTATTTT. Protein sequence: CSARRGVGADTQYF.

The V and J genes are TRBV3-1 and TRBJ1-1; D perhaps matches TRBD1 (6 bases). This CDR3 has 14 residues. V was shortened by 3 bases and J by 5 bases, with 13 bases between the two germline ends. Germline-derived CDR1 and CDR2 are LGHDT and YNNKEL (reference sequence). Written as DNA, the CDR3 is TGTGCCAGCAGCCAGTCCGGAGGGGGGACTGAAGCTTTCTTT. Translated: CASSQSGGGTEAFF.

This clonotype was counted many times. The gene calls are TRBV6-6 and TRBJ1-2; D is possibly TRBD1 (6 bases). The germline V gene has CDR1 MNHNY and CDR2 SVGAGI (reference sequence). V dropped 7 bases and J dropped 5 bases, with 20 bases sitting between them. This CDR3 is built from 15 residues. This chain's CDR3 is CASNPDGRGRYGYTF. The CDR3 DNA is TGTGCCAGCAACCCCGATGGCAGGGGCAGGTATGGCTACACCTTC.

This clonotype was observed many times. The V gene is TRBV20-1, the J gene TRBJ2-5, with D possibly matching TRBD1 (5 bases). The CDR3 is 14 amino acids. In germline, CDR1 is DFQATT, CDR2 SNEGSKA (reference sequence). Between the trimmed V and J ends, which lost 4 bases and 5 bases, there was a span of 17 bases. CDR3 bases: TGCAGTGCTAAGCCTGCAGGGATTGGGGAGACCCAGTACTTC. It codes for CSAKPAGIGETQYF.

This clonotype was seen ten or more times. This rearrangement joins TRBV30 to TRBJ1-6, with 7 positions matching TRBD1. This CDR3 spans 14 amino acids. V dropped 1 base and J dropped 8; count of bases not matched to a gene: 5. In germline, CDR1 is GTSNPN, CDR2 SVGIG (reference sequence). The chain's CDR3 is CAWSASDRYSPLHF. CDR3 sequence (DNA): TGTGCCTGGAGTGCGTCGGACAGGTATTCACCCCTCCACTTT.

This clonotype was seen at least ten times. The CDR3 DNA reads TGTGCCTGGAGTGGAACCGGGGGGACCCAGTACTTC. This sequence encodes CAWSGTGGTQYF. J is TRBJ2-5 and V is TRBV30; the D gene is possibly TRBD2 (6 bases). This CDR3 is 12 amino acids long. Trimming stripped 1 base from V and 7 bases from J, with 10 bases between. Germline CDR1 reads GTSNPN; CDR2 reads SVGIG (reference sequence).

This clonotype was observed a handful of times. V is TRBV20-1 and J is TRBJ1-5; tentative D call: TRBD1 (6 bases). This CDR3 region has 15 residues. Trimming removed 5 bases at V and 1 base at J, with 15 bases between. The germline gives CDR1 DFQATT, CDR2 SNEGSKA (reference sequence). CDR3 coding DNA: TGCAGTGCTCGTGTACCAGGGGCCAGCAATCAGCCCCAGCATTTT. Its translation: CSARVPGASNQPQHF.

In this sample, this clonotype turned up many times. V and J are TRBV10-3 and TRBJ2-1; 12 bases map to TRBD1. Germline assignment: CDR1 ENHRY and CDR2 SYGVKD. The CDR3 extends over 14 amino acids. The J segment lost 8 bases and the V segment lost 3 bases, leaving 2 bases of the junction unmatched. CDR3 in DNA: TGTGCCATCAGTGAAGGGACAGGGGGCTATGAGCAGTTCTTC. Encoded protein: CAISEGTGGYEQFF.

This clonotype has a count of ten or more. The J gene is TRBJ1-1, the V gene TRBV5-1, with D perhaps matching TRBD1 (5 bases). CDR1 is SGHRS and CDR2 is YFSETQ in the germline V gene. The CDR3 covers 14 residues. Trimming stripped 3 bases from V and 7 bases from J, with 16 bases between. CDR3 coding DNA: TGCGCCAGCAGCTGGGGTCGTAATGGGGGTGAAGCTTTCTTT. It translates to CASSWGRNGGEAFF.

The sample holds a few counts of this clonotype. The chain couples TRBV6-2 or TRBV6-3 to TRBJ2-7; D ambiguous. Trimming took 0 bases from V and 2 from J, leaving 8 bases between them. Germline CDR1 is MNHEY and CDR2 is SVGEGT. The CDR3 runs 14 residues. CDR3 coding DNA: TGTGCCAGCAGTTACTCGATGCCCCCCTACGAGCAGTACTTC. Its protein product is CASSYSMPPYEQYF.

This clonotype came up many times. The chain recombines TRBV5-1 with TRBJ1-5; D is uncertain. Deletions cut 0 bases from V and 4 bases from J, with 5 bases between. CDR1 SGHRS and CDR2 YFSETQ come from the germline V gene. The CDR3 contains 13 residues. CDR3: CASSLEANQPQHF. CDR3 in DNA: TGCGCCAGCAGCTTGGAAGCAAATCAGCCCCAGCATTTT.

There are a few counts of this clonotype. The CDR3 loop reads CSVDKPRGLVYGYTF. For the CDR3, the DNA is TGCAGCGTTGACAAACCCCGGGGTTTAGTCTATGGCTACACCTTC. This sequence joins TRBV29-1 and TRBJ1-2, with D unresolved. In germline, CDR1 is SQVTM, CDR2 ANQGSEA. The V end lost 3 bases, the J end lost 4 bases, and 18 bases lay between the germline ends. CDR3 length: 15 residues.

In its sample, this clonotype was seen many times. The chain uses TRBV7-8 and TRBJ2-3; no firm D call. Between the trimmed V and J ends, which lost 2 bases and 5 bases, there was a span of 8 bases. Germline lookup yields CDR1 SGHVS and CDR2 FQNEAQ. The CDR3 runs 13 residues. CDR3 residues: CASSLTEEDTQYF. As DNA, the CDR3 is TGTGCCAGCAGCTTAACAGAAGAAGATACGCAGTATTTT.

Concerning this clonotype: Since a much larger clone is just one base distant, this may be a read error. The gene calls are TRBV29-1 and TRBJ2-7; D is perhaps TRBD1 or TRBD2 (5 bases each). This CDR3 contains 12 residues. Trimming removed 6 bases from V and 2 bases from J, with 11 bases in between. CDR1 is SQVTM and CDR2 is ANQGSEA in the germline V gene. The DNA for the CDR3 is TGCAGCGTCAGAGGGACCACCTACGAGCAGTACTTC. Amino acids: CSVRGTTYEQYF.

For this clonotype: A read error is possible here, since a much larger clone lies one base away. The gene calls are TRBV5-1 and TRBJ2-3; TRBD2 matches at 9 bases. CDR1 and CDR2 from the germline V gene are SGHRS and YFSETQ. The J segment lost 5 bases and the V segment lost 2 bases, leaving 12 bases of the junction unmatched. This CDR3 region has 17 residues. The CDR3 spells CASSFWRSGGFGDTQYF. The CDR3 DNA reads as TGCGCCAGCAGCTTTTGGCGAAGCGGGGGGTTTGGAGATACGCAGTATTTT.